This TCR beta chain was identified during a study of T cell responses to AZD1222 COVID-19 vaccine (dated by TCRdb to about 2021). As for the study more broadly: TCR sequencing was performed for 230 to 250 trial participants, of whom around 200 were given two doses of AZD1222 and 26 were given two doses of MenACWY control vaccine. Enrollment into the trials was organized by age into subgroups of 18-55, 56-69 and 70-plus years, and those subgroups contained approximately 160, 26 and 62 TCR-sequenced participants, respectively. Summary of the overall study and its limitations: No day 14 peak-response samples were available, so repertoires were characterized only after the peak T cell response. After two AZD1222 doses, spike-specific TCR breadth and depth were significantly higher than at day 0 and than in MenACWY recipients. Most participants were white British and females outnumbered males, and the authors suggested that clonal diversity may have been underestimated. In the small 56-69-year group, the increase in depth fell short of significance, most likely because of low power. The whole spike protein was spanned by vaccine-associated CD4 TCRs, and dominant responses were seen in regions 160-218 and 743-854. Conclusions about previously exposed vaccinees are limited because only 5 or 6 AZD1222 recipients were SARS-CoV-2 seropositive at baseline. Reportedly, close to half of the unique spike-specific TCRs recognized epitopes lying outside the regions that are mutated in the B.1.351 and B.1.1.7 variants.

Of note for this clone: Its antigen is unknown. Base qualities are not recorded, but no much larger clone differs from it by a single base.

Trimming at the junction amounts to 5 bases on V and 8 bases on J, and the germline ends lie 12 bases apart. From the germline V gene (reference sequence), CDR1 is LGHDT and CDR2 is YNNKEL. The CDR3, from cysteine to phenylalanine, totals 12 residues. The CDR3 DNA has 36 bases and is translated from base 1. This specimen's time point label, interpreted: about 28 days (+/-7) after the second vaccine dose. AZD1222 recipients given second doses at about 4 weeks or at about 12 weeks were pooled, since spike-specific TCR depth and breadth were not found to differ between the two schedules. Vaccinee samples were obtained from the UK trials COV001 and COV002, which included a single-blind randomized controlled phase 2/3 trial of AZD1222 (ChAdOx1 nCoV-19) in healthy adults. For TCRbeta chain sequencing, PBMC samples from trial participants were taken at day 0 and at day 28 after the second dose. The CDR3 regions of human TCRbeta chains were subjected to immunosequencing. Turning to the authors' computational methods: TCRs in the repertoires were matched against a reference library of SARS-CoV-2-specific TCRs that had been generated with the MIRA antigen-specificity platform. Breadth meant the fraction of unique TCRs that were SARS-CoV-2-associated, whereas depth meant the fraction of total T cells that were SARS-CoV-2-associated. Using the MIRA data, each spike-specific TCR was assigned both to the spike region to which the TCR was reactive and to a CD4 or CD8 class. Log10-transformed breadth and depth values were compared by one-way ANOVA with Sidak's multiple comparisons tests. The table was pulled from immuneACCESS by TCRdb, which kept in-frame rearrangements only. Such tables lose some clones; where checked, under half of the loss comes from unresolved V genes, and the rest has no known cause. The DNA gave D and trimming, while V, J and clone size come from that table. For this sample the table gives 90,000 to 110,000 clones, of which 89% were detected only once. The ten largest account for 40% to 55% of the sample.

The source was peripheral blood, collected 28 days after the second AZD1222 dose. The sequence was obtained from an adult who received the AZD1222 COVID-19 vaccine. The rearrangement joined TRBV3-1 (or the pseudogene TRBV3-2) to TRBJ1-2; TRBD1 is a possible D gene, resting on 5 matching bases. The nucleotide sequence reads as follows: TGTGCCAGCAGCGTCGGACACGGAGGCTACACCTTC. It specifies CASSVGHGGYTF.